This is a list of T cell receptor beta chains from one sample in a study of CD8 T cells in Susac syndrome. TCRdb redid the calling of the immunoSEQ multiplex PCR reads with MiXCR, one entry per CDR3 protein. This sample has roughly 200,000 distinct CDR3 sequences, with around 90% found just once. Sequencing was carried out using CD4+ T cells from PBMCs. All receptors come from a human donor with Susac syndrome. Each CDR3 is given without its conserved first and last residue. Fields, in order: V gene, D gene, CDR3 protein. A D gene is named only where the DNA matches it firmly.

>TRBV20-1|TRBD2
SARDPQRGEVDTQY
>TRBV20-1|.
SASNNEQF
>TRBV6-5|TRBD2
ASSYSGRAGERAKNIQY
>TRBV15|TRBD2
ATSNRLAGVSNTQY
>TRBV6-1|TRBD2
ASSKGRTSGRNEQY
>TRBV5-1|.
ASSLASLMSYEQY
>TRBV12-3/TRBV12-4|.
ASSLAQVNTEAF
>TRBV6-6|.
ASSPGDLSYNEQF
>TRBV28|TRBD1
ASSFVRDRGHSNQPQH
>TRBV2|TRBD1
ASKGQGLMNTEAF
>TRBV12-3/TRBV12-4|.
ASSLGWEGRDEQY
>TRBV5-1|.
ASQKGQTNYGYT
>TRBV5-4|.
ASSVDGSYGYT
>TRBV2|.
ASSEDRHYSNQPQH
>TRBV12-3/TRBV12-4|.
VSSLAKGGGYGYT
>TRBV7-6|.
ASSLVASMNTEAF
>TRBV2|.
ASSQDQNTEAF
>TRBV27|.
ASSPGPDQHYGYT
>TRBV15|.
ATSRKDTDTQY
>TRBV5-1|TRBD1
ASSLGTGTGNQPQH
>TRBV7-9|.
ASSLAWETGNLRGEKLF
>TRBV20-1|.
SATGTGDVTQY
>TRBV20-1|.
SASVVVGETQY
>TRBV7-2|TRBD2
ASSAGLAGGGDTQY
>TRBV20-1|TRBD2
SAQNPNSGRAGEQF
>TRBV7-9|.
ASSLTKGSGYT
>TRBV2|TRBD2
ASITQTSGGETQY
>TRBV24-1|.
ATSDFTGFSSYNEQF
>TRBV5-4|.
ASSRVGEGTQY
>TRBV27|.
ASSYSRGNQPQH
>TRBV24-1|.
ATSDEKTGSKLF
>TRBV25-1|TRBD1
ASSLGQGGGYT
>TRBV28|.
ASSSPGDSGNTGELF
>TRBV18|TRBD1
ASSPTGGLVNTEAF
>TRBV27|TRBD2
ASGAQRGADTQY
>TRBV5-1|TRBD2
ASRLHETSGTGELF
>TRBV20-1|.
SARLIWQVCQPQH
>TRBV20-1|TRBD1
SAGGRGLQPQH
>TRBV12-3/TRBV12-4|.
ASSFALGAGSPLH
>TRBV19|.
AGAGRDNYGYT
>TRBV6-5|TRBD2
ASRLAGLVEDTQY
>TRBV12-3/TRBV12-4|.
ASREQGATQY
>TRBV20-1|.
SARVWGSSYEQY
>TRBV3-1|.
ASRPTITGNTEAF
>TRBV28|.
ASSLGALETQY
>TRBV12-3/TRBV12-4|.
ASSLDGATQF